This TCR beta chain is from a study of cytomegalovirus exposure and HLA in healthy donors. Whole-study results and caveats: It was reported that the classifier diagnosed cytomegalovirus status with high specificity and sensitivity in both the original and validation cohorts.

TCRdb's table, derived via immunoSEQ multiplex PCR, lists solely in-frame clones and lacks some. This table holds around 150,000 clones, around 92% found once. The CDR3 runs 14 residues. V lost 1 base and J 8 bases, leaving 12 bases between the germline ends. The germline V gene encodes CDR1 SEHNR and CDR2 FQNEAQ (reference sequence). This clone was detected only once. Its antigen is not identified. Specimen: PBMCs. The sequence was collected from a man between 18 and 29 years old in good health and CMV-seropositive. This chain connects TRBV7-9 to TRBJ2-1; tentative D call: TRBD2 (6 bases). Here the CDR3 DNA reads TGTGCCAGCAGCTTAGTGGCGGGAAGGGATGAGCAGTTCTTC. It is translated as CASSLVAGRDEQFF.